Below are 32 T cell receptor beta chains sequenced from a single sample in a study of PD-L1 blockade in urothelial cancer (dated by TCRdb to 2015 to 2018). Interpreted using the paper, the time point label stands for: pretreatment peripheral blood. Libraries were constructed by the immunoSEQ multiplex PCR assay. The table was pulled from immuneACCESS by TCRdb, which kept in-frame rearrangements only. Such tables lose some clones; where checked, under half of the loss comes from unresolved V genes, and the rest has no known cause. The table for this sample lists roughly 39,000 clones; roughly nine tenths of them were counted only once. The top ten constitute approximately 10% of the sample. The starting material was PBMCs, obtained around atezolizumab (anti-PD-L1) treatment. The receptor set was obtained from a woman aged 60-70 years with urothelial cancer.

The chain recombines TRBV5-1 with TRBJ2-7; 8 bases map to TRBD2. From germline, CDR1 is SGHRS and CDR2 YFSETQ. The CDR3 loop spans 14 amino acids. The trim removed 5 bases at V and 0 bases at J, leaving 4 bases unmatched. As DNA, the CDR3 is TGCGCCAGCAGATTCACTAGCGGCTCCTACGAGCAGTACTTC. It codes for CASRFTSGSYEQYF.

In its sample, this clone was seen once. This chain links TRBV7-7 with TRBJ2-1; 7 positions match TRBD2. The trim removed 5 bases at V and 4 bases at J, leaving 23 bases unmatched. The germline gives CDR1 SSHAT, CDR2 FNYEAQ (reference sequence). The CDR3 sequence is 20 residues long. This CDR3 reads CASSPRKAGVALTPYNEQFF. CDR3 sequence (DNA): TGTGCCAGCAGCCCGAGAAAGGCGGGAGTGGCTCTAACCCCGTACAATGAGCAGTTCTTC.

The chain has TRBV28 and TRBJ2-7; D unresolved. Germline V gene data show CDR1 as MDHEN and CDR2 as SYDVKM. V lost 10 bases to trimming and J lost 1 base, with 14 bases between them. The length of the CDR3 is 13 residues. DNA of the CDR3: TGTGCCACCCTCTCGAGCCGATCCTACGAGCAGTACTTC. Translated, it gives CATLSSRSYEQYF.

The genes are TRBV28 and TRBJ1-2; D unclear. The CDR3 loop spans 13 amino acids. Germline V lookup: CDR1 MDHEN, CDR2 SYDVKM. Trimming pared 5 bases from V and 3 bases from J, leaving 10 bases between. The CDR3 DNA reads as TGTGCCAGCAGTCCTCCAGGCGACTATGGCTACACCTTC. Translated, it gives CASSPPGDYGYTF.

As DNA, the CDR3 is TGCGCCAGCAGTATGCTAGCGGGAGTTACAGATACGCAGTATTTT. Translating gives CASSMLAGVTDTQYF. This sequence joins TRBV10-2 and TRBJ2-3; 10 bases are a match to TRBD2. Germline V gives CDR1 WSHSY, CDR2 SAAADI. V trimming: 5 bases; J trimming: 3 bases; junction bases outside the gene matches: 5. CDR3 size: 15 residues.

J is TRBJ2-3 and V is TRBV7-9; D is undetermined. The CDR3 is made up of 16 amino acids. Trimming removed 0 bases from V and 1 base from J, with 11 bases in between. Looked up from germline, CDR1 is SEHNR and CDR2 is FQNEAQ (reference sequence). The CDR3 reads CASSLALRAGTDTQYF. Here the CDR3 DNA reads TGTGCCAGCAGCTTAGCGCTCCGAGCTGGCACAGATACGCAGTATTTT.

V gene TRBV15 combines with J gene TRBJ1-3; D unresolved. The germline V gene encodes CDR1 LNHNV and CDR2 YYDKDF (reference sequence). This CDR3 contains 16 residues. V was clipped by 0 bases and J by 0 bases, with 9 bases between them. The CDR3 DNA is TGTGCCACCAGCAGAGATTTACCAGGCTCTGGAAACACCATATATTTT. This codes for CATSRDLPGSGNTIYF.

The chain uses TRBV19 and TRBJ2-1, with 8 bases identical to TRBD2. Germline V lookup: CDR1 LNHDA, CDR2 SQIVND (reference sequence). Trimming removed 2 bases from V and 4 bases from J; junction bases left unmatched: 4. The CDR3 spans 15 residues. The CDR3 here is CASSINGRGYNEQFF. CDR3 in DNA: TGTGCCAGTAGTATAAACGGGAGGGGGTACAATGAGCAGTTCTTC.

The chain links TRBV9 to TRBJ2-1; 9 nucleotides line up with TRBD1. The V segment lost 4 bases and the J segment 3 bases; nucleotides outside the gene matches: 8. CDR1 is SGDLS and CDR2 is YYNGEE in the germline V gene. The CDR3 totals 16 residues. DNA of the CDR3: TGTGCCAGCAGCCAGTCGGGACAGGGACTCTACAATGAGCAGTTCTTC. It is translated as CASSQSGQGLYNEQFF.

This chain links TRBV7-9 with TRBJ2-7; 11 nucleotides match TRBD2. V shed 5 bases, J shed 0 bases, and the junction held 15 bases outside the gene matches. Germline CDR1 and CDR2: SEHNR and FQNEAQ (reference sequence). The CDR3 totals 19 residues. CDR3 bases: TGTGCCAGCAGCGGATACGCCGGGACTAGCGGCCTCCTCTCCTACGAGCAGTACTTC. It codes for CASSGYAGTSGLLSYEQYF.

The chain links TRBV30 to TRBJ1-5; no reliable D call. This CDR3 is 15 amino acids long. CDR1 GTSNPN and CDR2 SVGIG come from the germline V gene (reference sequence). V was trimmed by 3 bases and J by 1 base, leaving 13 bases between them. In DNA, the CDR3 is TGTGCCTGGAGCGGGTTGGGGAGGAGCAATCAGCCCCAGCATTTT. Protein product: CAWSGLGRSNQPQHF.

The chain is built from TRBV11-2 and TRBJ2-3, with TRBD1 as a possible D gene (7 bases). Germline CDR1 reads SGHAT; CDR2 reads FQNNGV. V was clipped by 6 bases and J by 3 bases, with 16 bases between them. The CDR3 runs to 15 residues. The CDR3 loop reads CASRQPQGGTDTQYF. In DNA, the CDR3 is TGTGCCAGCAGACAACCCCAGGGGGGAACAGATACGCAGTATTTT. The whole variable domain, filled in from reference TRBV11-2 and TRBJ2-3, reads EAGVAQSPRYKIIEKRQSVAFWCNPISGHATLYWYQQILGQGPKLLIQFQNNGVVDDSQLPKDRFSAERLKGVDSTLKIQPAKLEDSAVYLCASRQPQGGTDTQYFGPGTRLTVL.

This clone was detected only once. J is TRBJ1-2 and V is TRBV15; possibly TRBD1 for D (5 bases). Germline V gene lookup returns CDR1 LNHNV and CDR2 YYDKDF (reference sequence). With 0 bases removed from V and 4 bases from J, the gap between germline ends came to 6 bases. CDR3 length: 13 residues. CDR3 amino acids: CATSREGGYGYTF. The CDR3 bases are TGTGCCACCAGCAGAGAGGGGGGCTATGGCTACACCTTC.

The chain recombines TRBV4-1 with TRBJ2-1, with a tentative D call TRBD1 (6 bases). Germline assignment: CDR1 MGHRA and CDR2 YSYEKL. Trimming left V 2 bases short and J 6 bases short, with 8 bases between. This CDR3 comprises 13 residues. CDR3 sequence (DNA): TGCGCCAGCAGCCAACGGACAGCCAATGAGCAGTTCTTC. It translates to CASSQRTANEQFF.

The V gene is TRBV7-9, the J gene TRBJ2-7, with 13 bases fitting TRBD2. V lost 1 base, J lost 0 bases, and 0 bases stayed unmatched. This CDR3 comprises 16 residues. CDR1 SEHNR and CDR2 FQNEAQ come from the germline V gene (reference sequence). In DNA, the CDR3 is TGTGCCAGCAGCTTAGGGACTAGCGGGAGCTCCTACGAGCAGTACTTC. Its translation is CASSLGTSGSSYEQYF.

This chain links TRBV19 with TRBJ2-1; TRBD2 matches 10 bases. The CDR3 is 16 amino acids. Germline V gene lookup returns CDR1 LNHDA and CDR2 SQIVND (reference sequence). The trim removed 7 bases at V and 3 bases at J, leaving 9 bases unmatched. The CDR3 region has the DNA TGTGCCAGTAATGCCGGGACTAGCGTCTTCTACAATGAGCAGTTCTTC. Protein product: CASNAGTSVFYNEQFF.

This chain links TRBV2 with TRBJ2-7; D might be TRBD1 (6 bases). CDR1 and CDR2 from the germline V gene are SNHLY and FYNNEI. This CDR3 has 12 residues. Trimming took off 8 bases at V and 2 bases at J, with 10 bases between the two ends. CDR3: CASYRVTYEQYF. CDR3 sequence (DNA): TGTGCCAGCTACAGGGTTACCTACGAGCAGTACTTC.

V is TRBV5-1 and J is TRBJ2-2, with 10 bases fitting TRBD1. With 2 bases clipped from V and 7 bases from J, the junction kept 8 bases outside the gene matches. The CDR3 length is 16 residues. Germline CDR1 and CDR2: SGHRS and YFSETQ. Written as DNA, the CDR3 is TGCGCCAGCAGCTTTTGGGGACAGGGGTTCAGCGGGGAGCTGTTTTTT. Amino acids: CASSFWGQGFSGELFF.

The rearrangement uses TRBV5-1 and TRBJ2-2, with D tentatively TRBD1 (5 bases). The CDR3 loop spans 15 amino acids. Per the germline V gene, CDR1 is SGHRS and CDR2 is YFSETQ. The V and J ends lost 3 bases and 3 bases respectively, with 12 bases between them. As DNA, the CDR3 is TGCGCCAGCAGCTCTTTTCTAGGGGACACCGGGGAGCTGTTTTTT. Its translation: CASSSFLGDTGELFF.

CDR3 nucleotide sequence: TGTGCCAGCAGCCCCCGGGACACTCGGTCGGGGGAGCAGTACTTC. This gives the protein CASSPRDTRSGEQYF. This chain uses TRBV9 with TRBJ2-7; TRBD1 is a possible D gene (6 bases). Looked up from germline, CDR1 is SGDLS and CDR2 is YYNGEE. Trimming removed 4 bases from V and 7 bases from J, with 21 bases in between. This CDR3 is built from 15 residues.

V gene TRBV7-9 combines with J gene TRBJ2-3; a weak D match, TRBD1 (6 bases). The CDR3 loop spans 16 amino acids. The germline gives CDR1 SEHNR, CDR2 FQNEAQ (reference sequence). Trimming removed 4 bases from V and 5 bases from J, with 19 bases in between. CDR3 nucleotides: TGTGCCAGCAGCTCGACAGGTCGGATTAAGGGAGATACGCAGTATTTT. Protein: CASSSTGRIKGDTQYF.

The chain has TRBV4-3 and TRBJ2-1; 7 bases fit TRBD2. The length of the CDR3 is 16 residues. Germline V gene sequence: CDR1 LGHNA, CDR2 YSLEER. J lost 9 bases, V lost 0 bases, and 11 bases had no gene match. CDR3 protein: CASSQDHISTSAEQFF. The CDR3 nucleotides read TGCGCCAGCAGCCAAGATCACATCAGCACTAGCGCTGAGCAGTTCTTC.

The V and J genes are TRBV7-8 and TRBJ2-3, with TRBD2 matching 7 bases. The germline V gene has CDR1 SGHVS and CDR2 FQNEAQ. V shed 5 bases and J 7 bases; nucleotides not matched to a gene: 3. The CDR3 totals 12 residues. CDR3 bases: TGTGCCAGCAGCCCCGGGACTAATACGCAGTATTTT. Protein sequence: CASSPGTNTQYF.

The chain recombines TRBV4-3 with TRBJ1-2; D call uncertain. V was pared by 0 bases and J by 5 bases, with 10 bases between. The CDR3 covers 14 residues. Per germline, CDR1 LGHNA and CDR2 YSLEER. The CDR3 region is CASSQDSREYGYTF. CDR3 nucleotide sequence: TGCGCCAGCAGCCAAGATTCGCGGGAATATGGCTACACCTTC.

This chain joins TRBV28 and TRBJ1-2; 9 bases are a match to TRBD1. In germline, CDR1 is MDHEN, CDR2 SYDVKM. Losses at the gene ends were 6 bases for V and 0 bases for J; bases not matched to a gene: 2. This CDR3 has 14 amino acids. CDR3 protein: CASRTGGPNYGYTF. DNA for the CDR3: TGTGCCAGCAGGACAGGGGGGCCTAACTATGGCTACACCTTC.

The rearrangement links TRBV19 to TRBJ1-1; D gene ambiguous. Trimming removed 9 bases from V and 8 bases from J, with 7 bases in between. Germline V lookup: CDR1 LNHDA, CDR2 SQIVND (reference sequence). The CDR3 spans 9 residues. CDR3 bases: TGTGCCAGCTCTCCCGAAGCTTTCTTT. Its protein product is CASSPEAFF.

The rearrangement links TRBV4-1 to TRBJ2-1; 14 nucleotides align to TRBD2. This CDR3 is built from 18 residues. Losses at the gene ends were 3 bases for V and 7 bases for J; bases not matched to a gene: 11. The germline gives CDR1 MGHRA, CDR2 YSYEKL. The CDR3 loop reads CASSHRRLAGGPSNEQFF. The CDR3, as DNA: TGCGCCAGCAGCCATCGGAGACTAGCGGGAGGGCCTTCGAATGAGCAGTTCTTC.

This clone was detected only once. The V call is TRBV5-6, the J call TRBJ2-7, with D possibly matching TRBD1 (5 bases). The CDR3 is made up of 13 amino acids. V shed 3 bases and J shed 0 bases, with 7 bases lying between them. Germline CDR1 is SGHDT and CDR2 is YYEEEE. CDR3 DNA: TGTGCCAGCAGCTGGGGCTTCTCCTACGAGCAGTACTTC. It codes for CASSWGFSYEQYF.

The chain couples TRBV27 to TRBJ2-5; D gene uncertain. V lost 5 bases and J lost 3, with 10 bases in between. The germline V gene has CDR1 MNHEY and CDR2 SMNVEV (reference sequence). The CDR3 is 13 amino acids. The DNA for the CDR3 is TGTGCCAGCAGTAGGAGAGGTAAAGAGACCCAGTACTTC. As protein: CASSRRGKETQYF.

The chain has TRBV18 and TRBJ2-5; maybe TRBD2 (5 bases). This CDR3 region has 14 residues. Deletions cut 4 bases from V and 2 bases from J, with 11 bases between. Germline CDR1 reads KGHSH; CDR2 reads LQKENI. In DNA form, the CDR3 reads TGTGCCAGCTCACGGGCGGGTATACAAGAGACCCAGTACTTC. It encodes CASSRAGIQETQYF.

The chain couples TRBV4-2 to TRBJ2-7, with 7 bases that match TRBD1. CDR3 length equals 13 residues. After removal of 3 bases from V and 5 bases from J, the junction contained 4 bases not matched to a gene. CDR1 is LGHNA and CDR2 is YNFKEQ in the germline V gene. The CDR3 protein is CASSHVDRDEQYF. The CDR3 nucleotides are TGTGCCAGCAGCCACGTCGACAGGGACGAGCAGTACTTC.

V usage is TRBV28 and J usage is TRBJ1-3; D call uncertain. CDR3 length: 15 residues. The germline V and J ends were trimmed by 7 bases and 0 bases, with 13 bases remaining between them. The V gene's germline CDR1 is MDHEN and CDR2 SYDVKM. This chain's CDR3 is CASITEASSGNTIYF. Written as DNA, the CDR3 is TGTGCCAGCATCACTGAGGCGAGCTCTGGAAACACCATATATTTT.